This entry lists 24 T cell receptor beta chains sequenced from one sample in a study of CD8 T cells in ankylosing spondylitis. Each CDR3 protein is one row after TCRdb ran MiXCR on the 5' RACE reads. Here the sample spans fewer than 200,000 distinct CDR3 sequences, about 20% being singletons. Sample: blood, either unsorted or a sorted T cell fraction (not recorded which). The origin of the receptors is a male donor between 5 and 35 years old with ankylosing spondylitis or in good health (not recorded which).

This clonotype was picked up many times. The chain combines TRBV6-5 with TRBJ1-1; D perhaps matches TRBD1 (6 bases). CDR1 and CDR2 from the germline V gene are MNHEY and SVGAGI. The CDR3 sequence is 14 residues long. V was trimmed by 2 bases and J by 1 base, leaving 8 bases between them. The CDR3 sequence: CASSYLQGNTEAFF. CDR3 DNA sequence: TGTGCCAGCAGTTACCTACAGGGGAACACTGAAGCTTTCTTT.

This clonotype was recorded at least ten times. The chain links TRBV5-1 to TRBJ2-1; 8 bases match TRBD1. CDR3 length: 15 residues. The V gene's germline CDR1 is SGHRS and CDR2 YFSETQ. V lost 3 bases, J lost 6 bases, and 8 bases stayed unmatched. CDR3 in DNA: TGCGCCAGCAGCTCAGACAGGGGTCAGGCCAATGAGCAGTTCTTC. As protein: CASSSDRGQANEQFF.

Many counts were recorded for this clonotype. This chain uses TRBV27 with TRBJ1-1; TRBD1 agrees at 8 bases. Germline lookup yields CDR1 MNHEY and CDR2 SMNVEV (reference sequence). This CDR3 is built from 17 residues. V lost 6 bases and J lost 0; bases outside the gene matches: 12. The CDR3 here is CASRDLGQGLMNTEAFF. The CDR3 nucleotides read TGTGCCAGCAGAGACCTAGGACAGGGCCTTATGAACACTGAAGCTTTCTTT.

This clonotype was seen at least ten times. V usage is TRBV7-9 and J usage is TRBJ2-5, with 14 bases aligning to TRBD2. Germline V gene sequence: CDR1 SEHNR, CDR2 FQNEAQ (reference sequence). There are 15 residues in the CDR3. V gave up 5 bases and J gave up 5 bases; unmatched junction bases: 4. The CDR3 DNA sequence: TGTGCCAGCAGCCCTCGGACTAGCGGGAGGGAGACCCAGTACTTC. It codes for CASSPRTSGRETQYF.

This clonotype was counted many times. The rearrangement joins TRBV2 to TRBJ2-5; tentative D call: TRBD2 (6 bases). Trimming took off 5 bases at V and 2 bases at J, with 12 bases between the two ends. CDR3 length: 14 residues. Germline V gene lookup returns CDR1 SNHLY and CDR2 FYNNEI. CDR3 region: CASSFGTLQETQYF. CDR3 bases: TGTGCCAGCAGTTTCGGGACTCTACAAGAGACCCAGTACTTC. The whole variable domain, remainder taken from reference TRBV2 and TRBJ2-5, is EPEVTQTPSHQVTQMGQEVILRCVPISNHLYFYWYRQILGQKVEFLVSFYNNEISEKSEIFDDQFSVERPDGSNFTLKIRSTKLEDSAMYFCASSFGTLQETQYFGPGTRLLVL.

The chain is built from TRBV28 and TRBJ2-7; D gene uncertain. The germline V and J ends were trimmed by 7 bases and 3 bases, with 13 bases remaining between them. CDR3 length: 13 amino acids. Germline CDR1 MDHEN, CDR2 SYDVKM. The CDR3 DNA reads TGTGCCAGCATAGGAAGGGTGAACTACGAGCAGTACTTC. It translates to CASIGRVNYEQYF. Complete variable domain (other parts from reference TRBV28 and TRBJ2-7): DVKVTQSSRYLVKRTGEKVFLECVQDMDHENMFWYRQDPGLGLRLIYFSYDVKMKEKGDIPEGYSVSREKKERFSLILESASTNQTSMYLCASIGRVNYEQYFGPGTRLTVT.

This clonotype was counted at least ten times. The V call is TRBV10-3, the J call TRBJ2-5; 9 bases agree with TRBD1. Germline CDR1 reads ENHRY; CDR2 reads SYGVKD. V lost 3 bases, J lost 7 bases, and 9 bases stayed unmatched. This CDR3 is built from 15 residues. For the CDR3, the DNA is TGTGCCATCAGTGATTGGACAGGGGTGAGGGGGACCCAGTACTTC. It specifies CAISDWTGVRGTQYF.

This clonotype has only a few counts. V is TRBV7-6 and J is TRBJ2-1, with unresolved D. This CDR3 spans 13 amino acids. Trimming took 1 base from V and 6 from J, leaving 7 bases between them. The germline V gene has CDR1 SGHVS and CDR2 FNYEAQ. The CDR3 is CASSLGERNEQFF. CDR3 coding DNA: TGTGCCAGCAGCTTAGGTGAACGCAATGAGCAGTTCTTC. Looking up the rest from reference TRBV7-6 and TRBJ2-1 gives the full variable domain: GAGVSQSPRYKVTKRGQDVALRCDPISGHVSLYWYRQALGQGPEFLTYFNYEAQQDKSGLPNDRFSAERPEGSISTLTIQRTEQRDSAMYRCASSLGERNEQFFGPGTRLTVL.

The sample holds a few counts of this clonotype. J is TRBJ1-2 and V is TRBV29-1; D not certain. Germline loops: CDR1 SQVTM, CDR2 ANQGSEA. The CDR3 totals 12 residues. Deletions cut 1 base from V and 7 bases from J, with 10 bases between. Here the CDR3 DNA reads TGCAGCGTTGAAGGTCCGTCAAGTGGCTACACCTTC. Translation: CSVEGPSSGYTF.

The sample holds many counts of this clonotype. CDR3 loop: CASRYGLGVGQPQHF. In DNA form, the CDR3 reads TGTGCCAGCAGGTACGGGTTAGGCGTTGGTCAGCCCCAGCATTTT. The gene calls are TRBV12-3 or TRBV12-4 and TRBJ1-5; no reliable D call. Deletions cut 6 bases from V and 6 bases from J, with 18 bases between. The CDR3 is made up of 15 amino acids.

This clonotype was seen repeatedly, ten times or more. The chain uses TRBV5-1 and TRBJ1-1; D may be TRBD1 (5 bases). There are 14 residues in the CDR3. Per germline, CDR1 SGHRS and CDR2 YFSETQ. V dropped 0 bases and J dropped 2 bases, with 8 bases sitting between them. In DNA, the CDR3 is TGCGCCAGCAGCTTGGGCAGGGCTAACACTGAAGCTTTCTTT. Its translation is CASSLGRANTEAFF.

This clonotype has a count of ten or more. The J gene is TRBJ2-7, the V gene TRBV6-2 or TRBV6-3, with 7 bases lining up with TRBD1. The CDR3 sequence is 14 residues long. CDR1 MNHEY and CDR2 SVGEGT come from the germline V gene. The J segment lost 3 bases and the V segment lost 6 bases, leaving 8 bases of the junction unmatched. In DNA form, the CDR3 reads TGTGCCAGCAGCCCCGGACAGGTAATCTACGAGCAGTACTTC. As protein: CASSPGQVIYEQYF.

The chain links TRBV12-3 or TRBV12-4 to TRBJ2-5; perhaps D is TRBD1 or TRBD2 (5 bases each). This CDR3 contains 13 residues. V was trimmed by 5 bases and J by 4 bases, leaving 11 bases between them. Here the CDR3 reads CASSARDRETQYF. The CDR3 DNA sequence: TGTGCCAGCAGTGCGAGGGACCGAGAGACCCAGTACTTC.

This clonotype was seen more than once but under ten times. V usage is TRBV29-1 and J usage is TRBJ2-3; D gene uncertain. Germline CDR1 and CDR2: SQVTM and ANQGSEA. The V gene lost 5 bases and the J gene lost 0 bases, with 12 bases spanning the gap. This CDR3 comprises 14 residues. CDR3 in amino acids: CSVNGGASTDTQYF. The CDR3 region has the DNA TGCAGCGTTAACGGCGGCGCTAGCACAGATACGCAGTATTTT.

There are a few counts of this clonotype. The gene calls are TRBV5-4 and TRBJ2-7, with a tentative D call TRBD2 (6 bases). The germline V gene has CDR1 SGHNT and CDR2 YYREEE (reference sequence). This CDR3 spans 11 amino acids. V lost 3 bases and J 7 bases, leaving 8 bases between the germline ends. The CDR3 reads CASSWRVEQYF. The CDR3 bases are TGTGCCAGCAGCTGGAGGGTAGAGCAGTACTTC. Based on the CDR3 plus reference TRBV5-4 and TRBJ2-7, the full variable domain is ETGVTQSPTHLIKTRGQQVTLRCSSQSGHNTVSWYQQALGQGPQFIFQYYREEENGRGNFPPRFSGLQFPNYSSELNVNALELDDSALYLCASSWRVEQYFGPGTRLTVT.

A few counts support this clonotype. CDR3 amino acids: CASSRTSGRAGSRTQYF. CDR3 DNA sequence: TGTGCCAGCAGTAGGACTAGCGGGAGGGCCGGGTCGCGTACGCAGTATTTT. The chain couples TRBV12-3 or TRBV12-4 to TRBJ2-3; TRBD2 matches at 15 bases. V trimming: 5 bases; J trimming: 8 bases; junction bases outside the gene matches: 11. The CDR3 extends over 17 amino acids.

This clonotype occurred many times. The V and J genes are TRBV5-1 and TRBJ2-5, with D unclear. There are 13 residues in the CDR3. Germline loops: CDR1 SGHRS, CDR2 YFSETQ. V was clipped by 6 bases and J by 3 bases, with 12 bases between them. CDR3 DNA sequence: TGCGCCAGCAAGTTCCGGGTTGAAGAGACCCAGTACTTC. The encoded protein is CASKFRVEETQYF.

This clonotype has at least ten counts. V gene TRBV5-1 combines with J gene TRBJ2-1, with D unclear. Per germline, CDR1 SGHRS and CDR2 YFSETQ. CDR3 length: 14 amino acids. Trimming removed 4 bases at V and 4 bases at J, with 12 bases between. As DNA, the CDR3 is TGCGCCAGCAGCCTCGAGACACTATACAATGAGCAGTTCTTC. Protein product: CASSLETLYNEQFF.

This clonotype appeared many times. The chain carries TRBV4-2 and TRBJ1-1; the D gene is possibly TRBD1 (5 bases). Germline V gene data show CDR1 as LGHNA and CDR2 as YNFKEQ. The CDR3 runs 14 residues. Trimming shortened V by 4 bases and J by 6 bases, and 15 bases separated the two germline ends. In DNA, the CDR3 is TGTGCCAGCAGCCCCCTGGGCAGGGAGTCTGAAGCTTTCTTT. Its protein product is CASSPLGRESEAFF.

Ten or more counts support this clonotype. The CDR3: CASSLASETDTQYF. The CDR3, as DNA: TGCGCCAGCAGCTTGGCCAGCGAAACAGATACGCAGTATTTT. V usage is TRBV5-1 and J usage is TRBJ2-3; D uncertain. Between the trimmed V and J ends, which lost 0 bases and 3 bases, there was a span of 8 bases. The CDR3 sequence is 14 residues long. Germline CDR1 and CDR2: SGHRS and YFSETQ.

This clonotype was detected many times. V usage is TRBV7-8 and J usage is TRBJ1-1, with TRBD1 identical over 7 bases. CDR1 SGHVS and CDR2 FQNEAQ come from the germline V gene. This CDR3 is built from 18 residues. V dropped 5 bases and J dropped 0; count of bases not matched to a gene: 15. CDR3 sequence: CASSKGQPLANMNTEAFF. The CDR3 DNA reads TGTGCCAGCAGCAAGGGACAGCCTCTCGCCAACATGAACACTGAAGCTTTCTTT. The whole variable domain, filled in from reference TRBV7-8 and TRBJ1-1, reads GAGVSQSPRYKVAKRGQDVALRCDPISGHVSLFWYQQALGQGPEFLTYFQNEAQLDKSGLPSDRFFAERPEGSVSTLKIQRTQQEDSAVYLCASSKGQPLANMNTEAFFGQGTRLTVV.

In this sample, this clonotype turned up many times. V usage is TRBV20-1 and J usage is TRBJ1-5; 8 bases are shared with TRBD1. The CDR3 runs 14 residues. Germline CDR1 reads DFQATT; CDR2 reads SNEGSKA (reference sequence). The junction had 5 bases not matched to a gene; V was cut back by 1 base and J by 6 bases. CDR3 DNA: TGCAGTGCTAGAGTGTCAGGGGGCAGTCAGCCCCAGCATTTT. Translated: CSARVSGGSQPQHF.

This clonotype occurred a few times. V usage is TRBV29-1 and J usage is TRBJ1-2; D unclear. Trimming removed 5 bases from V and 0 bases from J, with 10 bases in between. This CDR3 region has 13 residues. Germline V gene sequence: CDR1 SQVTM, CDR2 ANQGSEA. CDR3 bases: TGCAGCGTTAACCAAAGATCTAACTATGGCTACACCTTC. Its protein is CSVNQRSNYGYTF.

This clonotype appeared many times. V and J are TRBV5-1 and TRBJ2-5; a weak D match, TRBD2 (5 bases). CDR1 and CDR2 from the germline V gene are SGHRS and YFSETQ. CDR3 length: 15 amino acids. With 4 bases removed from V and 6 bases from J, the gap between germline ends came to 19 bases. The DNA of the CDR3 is TGCGCCAGCAGCCTGGCTCCCGCGAGGGAGCAGACCCAGTACTTC. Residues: CASSLAPAREQTQYF.